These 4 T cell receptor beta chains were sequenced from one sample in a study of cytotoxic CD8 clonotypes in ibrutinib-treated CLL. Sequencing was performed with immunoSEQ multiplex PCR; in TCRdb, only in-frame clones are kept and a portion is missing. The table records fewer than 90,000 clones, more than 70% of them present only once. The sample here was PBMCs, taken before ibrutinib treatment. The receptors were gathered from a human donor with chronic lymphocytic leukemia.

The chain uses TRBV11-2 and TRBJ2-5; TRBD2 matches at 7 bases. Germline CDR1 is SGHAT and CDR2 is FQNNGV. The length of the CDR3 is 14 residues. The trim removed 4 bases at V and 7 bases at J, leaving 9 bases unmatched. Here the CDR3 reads CASSSSGVVGTQYF. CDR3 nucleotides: TGTGCCAGCAGCTCGAGCGGGGTAGTAGGGACCCAGTACTTC.

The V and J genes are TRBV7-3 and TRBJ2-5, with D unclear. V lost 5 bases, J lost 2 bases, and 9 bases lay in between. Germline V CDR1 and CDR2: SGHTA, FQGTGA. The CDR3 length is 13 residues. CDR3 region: CASSPHGQETQYF. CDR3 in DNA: TGTGCCAGCAGCCCCCACGGACAAGAGACCCAGTACTTC.

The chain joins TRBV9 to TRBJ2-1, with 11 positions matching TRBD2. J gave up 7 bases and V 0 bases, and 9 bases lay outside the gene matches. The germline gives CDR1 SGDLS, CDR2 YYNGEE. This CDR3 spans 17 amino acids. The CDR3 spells CASSVEGGLAGGNEQFF. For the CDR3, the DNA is TGTGCCAGCAGCGTAGAGGGTGGCCTAGCGGGAGGTAATGAGCAGTTCTTC.

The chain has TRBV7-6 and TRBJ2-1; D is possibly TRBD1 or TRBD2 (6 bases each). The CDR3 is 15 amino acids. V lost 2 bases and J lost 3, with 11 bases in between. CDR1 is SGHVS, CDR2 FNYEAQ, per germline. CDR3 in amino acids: CASSLNGGLYNEQFF. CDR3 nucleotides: TGTGCCAGCAGCTTAAATGGGGGGCTCTACAATGAGCAGTTCTTC.